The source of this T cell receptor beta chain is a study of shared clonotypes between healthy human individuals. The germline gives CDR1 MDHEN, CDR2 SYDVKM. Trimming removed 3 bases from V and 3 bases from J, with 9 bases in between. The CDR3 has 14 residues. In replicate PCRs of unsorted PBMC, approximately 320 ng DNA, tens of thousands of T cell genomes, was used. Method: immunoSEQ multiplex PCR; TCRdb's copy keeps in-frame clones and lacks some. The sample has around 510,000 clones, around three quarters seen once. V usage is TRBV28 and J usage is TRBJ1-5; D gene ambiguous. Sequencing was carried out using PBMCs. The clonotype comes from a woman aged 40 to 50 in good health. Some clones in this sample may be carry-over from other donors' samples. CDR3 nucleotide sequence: TGTGCCAGCAGTTTCCAGTTGTACAATCAGCCCCAGCATTTT. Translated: CASSFQLYNQPQHF.